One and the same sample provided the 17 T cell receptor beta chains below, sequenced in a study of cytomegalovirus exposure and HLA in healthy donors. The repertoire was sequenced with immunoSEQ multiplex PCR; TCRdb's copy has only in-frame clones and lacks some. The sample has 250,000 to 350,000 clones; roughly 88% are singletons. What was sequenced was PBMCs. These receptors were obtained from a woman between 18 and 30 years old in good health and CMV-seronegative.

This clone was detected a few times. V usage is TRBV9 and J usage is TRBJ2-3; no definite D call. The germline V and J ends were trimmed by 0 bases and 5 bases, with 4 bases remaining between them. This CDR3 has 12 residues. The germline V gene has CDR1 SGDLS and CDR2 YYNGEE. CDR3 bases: TGTGCCAGCAGCGTAGCAGTAGATACGCAGTATTTT. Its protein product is CASSVAVDTQYF.

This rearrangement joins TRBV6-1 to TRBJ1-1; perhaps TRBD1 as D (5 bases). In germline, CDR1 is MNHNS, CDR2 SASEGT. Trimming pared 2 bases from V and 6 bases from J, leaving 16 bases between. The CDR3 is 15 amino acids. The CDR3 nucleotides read TGTGCCAGCAGTGAACCGGGGGAGAGGGGACCTGAAGCTTTCTTT. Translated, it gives CASSEPGERGPEAFF.

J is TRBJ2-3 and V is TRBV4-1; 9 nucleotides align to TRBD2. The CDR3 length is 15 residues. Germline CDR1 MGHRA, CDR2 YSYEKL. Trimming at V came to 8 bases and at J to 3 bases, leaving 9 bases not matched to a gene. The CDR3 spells CASARGSGRTDTQYF. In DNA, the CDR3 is TGCGCCAGCGCCAGGGGTAGCGGGAGAACAGATACGCAGTATTTT.

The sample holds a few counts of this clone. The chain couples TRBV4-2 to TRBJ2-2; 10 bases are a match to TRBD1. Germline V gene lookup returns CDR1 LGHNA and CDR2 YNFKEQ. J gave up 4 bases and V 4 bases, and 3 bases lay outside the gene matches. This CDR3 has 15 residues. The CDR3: CASSPGQGPTGELFF. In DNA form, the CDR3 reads TGTGCCAGCAGCCCGGGACAGGGGCCCACCGGGGAGCTGTTTTTT.

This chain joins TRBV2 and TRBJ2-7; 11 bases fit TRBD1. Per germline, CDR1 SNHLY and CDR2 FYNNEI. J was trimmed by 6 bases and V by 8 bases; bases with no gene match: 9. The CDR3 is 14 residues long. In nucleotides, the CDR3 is TGTGCCAGCGGGCCGGGACAGGGGGTTGTCGAGCAGTACTTC. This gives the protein CASGPGQGVVEQYF.

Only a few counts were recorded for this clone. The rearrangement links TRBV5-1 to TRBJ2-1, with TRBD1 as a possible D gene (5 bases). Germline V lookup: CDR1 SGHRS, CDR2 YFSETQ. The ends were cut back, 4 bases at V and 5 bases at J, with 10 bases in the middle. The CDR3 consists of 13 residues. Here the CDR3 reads CASSLDTNNEQFF. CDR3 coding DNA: TGCGCCAGCAGCCTGGACACTAACAATGAGCAGTTCTTC.

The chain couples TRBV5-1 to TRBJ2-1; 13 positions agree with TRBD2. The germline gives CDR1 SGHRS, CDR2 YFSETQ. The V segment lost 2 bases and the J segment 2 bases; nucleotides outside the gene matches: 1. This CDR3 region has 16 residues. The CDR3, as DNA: TGCGCCAGCAGCTTAGGGACTAGCGGGACCTACAATGAGCAGTTCTTC. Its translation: CASSLGTSGTYNEQFF. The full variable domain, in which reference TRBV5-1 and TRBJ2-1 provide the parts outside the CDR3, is KAGVTQTPRYLIKTRGQQVTLSCSPISGHRSVSWYQQTPGQGLQFLFEYFSETQRNKGNFPGRFSGRQFSNSRSEMNVSTLELGDSALYLCASSLGTSGTYNEQFFGPGTRLTVL.

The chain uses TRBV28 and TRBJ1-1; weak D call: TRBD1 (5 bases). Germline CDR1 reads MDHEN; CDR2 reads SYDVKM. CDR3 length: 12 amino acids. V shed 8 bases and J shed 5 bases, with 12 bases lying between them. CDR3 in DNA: TGTGCCAGCGAAGGGGTCGGGACTGAAGCTTTCTTT. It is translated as CASEGVGTEAFF.

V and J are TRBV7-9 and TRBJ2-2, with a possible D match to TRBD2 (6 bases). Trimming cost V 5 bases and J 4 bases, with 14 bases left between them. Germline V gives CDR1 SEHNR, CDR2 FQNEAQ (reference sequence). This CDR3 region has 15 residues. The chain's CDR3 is CASSRSEGPTGELFF. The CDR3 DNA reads TGTGCCAGCAGCCGATCGGAGGGCCCCACCGGGGAGCTGTTTTTT.

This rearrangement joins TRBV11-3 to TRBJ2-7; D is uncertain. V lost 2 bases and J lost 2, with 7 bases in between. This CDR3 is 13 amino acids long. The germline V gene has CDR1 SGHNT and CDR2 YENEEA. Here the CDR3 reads CASSLNTAYEQYF. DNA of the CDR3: TGTGCCAGCAGCTTAAACACAGCCTACGAGCAGTACTTC.

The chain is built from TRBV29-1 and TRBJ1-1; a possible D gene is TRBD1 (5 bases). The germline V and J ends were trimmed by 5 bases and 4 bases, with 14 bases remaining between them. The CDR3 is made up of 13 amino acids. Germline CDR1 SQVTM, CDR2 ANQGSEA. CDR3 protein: CSVFAQQGTEAFF. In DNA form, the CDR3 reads TGCAGCGTTTTTGCCCAGCAGGGCACTGAAGCTTTCTTT.

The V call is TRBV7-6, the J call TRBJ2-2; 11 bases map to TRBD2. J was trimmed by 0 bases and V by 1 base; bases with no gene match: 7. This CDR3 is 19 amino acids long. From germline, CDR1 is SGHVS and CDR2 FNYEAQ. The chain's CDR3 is CASSLGLGTSGSNTGELFF. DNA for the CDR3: TGTGCCAGCAGCTTAGGTTTGGGGACTAGCGGATCGAACACCGGGGAGCTGTTTTTT.

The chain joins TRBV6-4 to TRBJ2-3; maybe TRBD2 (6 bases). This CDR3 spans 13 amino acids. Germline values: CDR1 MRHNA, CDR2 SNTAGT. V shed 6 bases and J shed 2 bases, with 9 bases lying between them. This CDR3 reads CASRGGNTDTQYF. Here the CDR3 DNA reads TGTGCCAGCAGGGGCGGGAACACAGATACGCAGTATTTT.

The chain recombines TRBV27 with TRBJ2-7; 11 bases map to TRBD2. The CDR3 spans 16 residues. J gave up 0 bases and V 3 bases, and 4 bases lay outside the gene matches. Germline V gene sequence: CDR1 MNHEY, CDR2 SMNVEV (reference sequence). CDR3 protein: CASSFTGTSGSYEQYF. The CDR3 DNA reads TGTGCCAGCAGTTTTACCGGGACTAGCGGCTCCTACGAGCAGTACTTC.

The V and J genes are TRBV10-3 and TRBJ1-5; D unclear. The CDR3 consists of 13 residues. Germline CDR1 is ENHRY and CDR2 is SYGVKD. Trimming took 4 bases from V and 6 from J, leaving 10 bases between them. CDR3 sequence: CAISGREAQPQHF. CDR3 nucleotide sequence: TGTGCCATCAGTGGGAGGGAAGCTCAGCCCCAGCATTTT.

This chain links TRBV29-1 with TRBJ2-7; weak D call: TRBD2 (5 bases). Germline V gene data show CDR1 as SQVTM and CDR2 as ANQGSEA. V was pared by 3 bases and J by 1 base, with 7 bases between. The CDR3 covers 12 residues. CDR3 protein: CSVDEGSYEQYF. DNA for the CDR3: TGCAGCGTTGACGAGGGTTCCTACGAGCAGTACTTC.

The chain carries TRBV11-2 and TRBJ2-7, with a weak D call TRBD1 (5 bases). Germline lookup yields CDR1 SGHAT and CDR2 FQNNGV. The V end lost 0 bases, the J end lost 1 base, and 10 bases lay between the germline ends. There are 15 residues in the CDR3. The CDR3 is CASSLDRRQSYEQYF. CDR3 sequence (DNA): TGTGCCAGCAGCTTAGATCGGCGACAGTCCTACGAGCAGTACTTC.